A selection of T cell receptor beta chains follows, all from one sample in a study of T-cell reconstitution after alpha-beta-depleted transplantation in children. Each CDR3 protein gets one entry after TCRdb re-called the PCR reads with MiXCR. The table lists a few hundred thousand distinct CDR3 sequences, approximately 30% of them singletons. Sequencing used PBMCs, obtained before TCRalphabeta/CD19-depleted stem cell transplant. These receptors were obtained from a boy under two years old with Wiskott-Aldrich syndrome, due to receive a stem cell transplant. CDR3s include the opening cysteine and the closing phenylalanine or tryptophan. The D gene is left open where the match is weak. The size entry is marked missing in some rows and otherwise reads once, few, many or a size class.

v_gene: TRBV5-1
d_gene: .
abundance: few
j_gene: TRBJ2-5
CDR3aa: CASSLTGPQETQYF
CDR3nt: TGCGCCAGCAGCTTGACAGGACCCCAAGAGACCCAGTACTTC

v_gene: TRBV14
d_gene: TRBD2
abundance: .
j_gene: TRBJ2-7
CDR3aa: CASSRDDTGLAGSYEQYF
CDR3nt: TGTGCCAGCAGCCGAGACGATACCGGACTAGCGGGTTCGTACGAGCAGTACTTC

v_gene: TRBV29-1
d_gene: .
abundance: .
j_gene: TRBJ2-7
CDR3aa: CSVVNAGPYEQYF
CDR3nt: TGCAGCGTTGTTAATGCAGGACCCTACGAGCAGTACTTC

v_gene: TRBV18
d_gene: .
abundance: few
j_gene: TRBJ1-1
CDR3aa: CASSPGQLMNTEAFF
CDR3nt: TGTGCCAGCTCACCAGGACAGTTGATGAACACTGAAGCTTTCTTT

v_gene: TRBV6-5
d_gene: .
abundance: .
j_gene: TRBJ1-2
CDR3aa: CASSSTGNRDRGYTF
CDR3nt: TGTGCCAGCAGTTCCACAGGGAATCGAGACCGGGGCTACACCTTC

v_gene: TRBV9
d_gene: TRBD2
abundance: once
j_gene: TRBJ2-7
CDR3aa: CASSVATGGLAGGYEQYF
CDR3nt: TGTGCCAGCAGCGTAGCTACGGGGGGACTAGCGGGAGGATACGAGCAGTACTTC

v_gene: TRBV5-6
d_gene: .
abundance: .
j_gene: TRBJ2-2
CDR3aa: CASSLGSRGFTGELFF
CDR3nt: TGTGCCAGCAGCTTGGGGTCCAGGGGCTTCACCGGGGAGCTGTTTTTT

v_gene: TRBV12-3/TRBV12-4
d_gene: .
abundance: .
j_gene: TRBJ2-1
CDR3aa: CASSPIWVNEQFF
CDR3nt: TGTGCCAGCAGTCCCATCTGGGTCAATGAGCAGTTCTTC

v_gene: TRBV4-2
d_gene: TRBD1
abundance: .
j_gene: TRBJ2-7
CDR3aa: CASSQGQGPPYEQYF
CDR3nt: TGTGCCAGCAGCCAGGGACAGGGGCCCCCCTACGAGCAGTACTTC

v_gene: TRBV12-3/TRBV12-4
d_gene: .
abundance: few
j_gene: TRBJ2-5
CDR3aa: CASSPDPTETQYF
CDR3nt: TGTGCCAGCAGTCCAGACCCCACGGAGACCCAGTACTTC

v_gene: TRBV10-3
d_gene: .
abundance: few
j_gene: TRBJ2-6
CDR3aa: CAISGGQTSGANVLTF
CDR3nt: TGTGCCATCAGCGGGGGACAGACCTCTGGGGCCAACGTCCTGACTTTC

v_gene: TRBV20-1
d_gene: .
abundance: few
j_gene: TRBJ2-3
CDR3aa: CSRLVTDTQYF
CDR3nt: TGCTCTAGACTAGTCACAGATACGCAGTATTTT

v_gene: TRBV20-1
d_gene: .
abundance: once
j_gene: TRBJ1-1
CDR3aa: CSAIAGQGLWNTEASF
CDR3nt: TGCAGTGCTATAGCGGGCCAGGGGTTATGGAACACTGAAGCTTCCTTT

v_gene: TRBV7-8
d_gene: .
abundance: few
j_gene: TRBJ2-7
CDR3aa: CASSLVPGSPAYEQYF
CDR3nt: TGTGCCAGCAGCTTAGTGCCCGGTAGCCCTGCCTACGAGCAGTACTTC

v_gene: TRBV12-3/TRBV12-4
d_gene: .
abundance: .
j_gene: TRBJ1-5
CDR3aa: CASRPTTSNSNQPQHF
CDR3nt: TGTGCCAGCAGACCTACGACGTCTAATAGCAATCAGCCCCAGCATTTT

v_gene: TRBV4-2
d_gene: TRBD2
abundance: .
j_gene: TRBJ2-3
CDR3aa: CASSQDQRLAGGPTDTQYF
CDR3nt: TGTGCCAGCAGCCAAGATCAGAGACTAGCGGGAGGGCCGACAGATACGCAGTATTTT

v_gene: TRBV25-1
d_gene: TRBD2
abundance: .
j_gene: TRBJ2-2
CDR3aa: CASSELSGSGSTGELFF
CDR3nt: TGTGCCAGCAGTGAATTAAGTGGTAGCGGGAGTACCGGGGAGCTGTTTTTT

v_gene: TRBV20-1
d_gene: TRBD1
abundance: .
j_gene: TRBJ2-1
CDR3aa: CSAQGDSEQFF
CDR3nt: TGCAGTGCACAGGGGGACAGTGAGCAGTTCTTC

v_gene: TRBV20-1
d_gene: .
abundance: .
j_gene: TRBJ1-2
CDR3aa: CSARSDRLGGYTF
CDR3nt: TGCAGTGCTAGATCGGACCGGCTAGGGGGCTACACCTTC

v_gene: TRBV5-1
d_gene: .
abundance: .
j_gene: TRBJ2-1
CDR3aa: CASSSVRRRGFNEQFF
CDR3nt: TGCGCCAGCAGCTCCGTGCGCCGGAGGGGGTTCAATGAGCAGTTCTTC

v_gene: TRBV5-1
d_gene: TRBD1
abundance: .
j_gene: TRBJ2-5
CDR3aa: CASSLETGAGQYF
CDR3nt: TGCGCCAGCAGCTTGGAGACAGGGGCAGGCCAGTACTTC

v_gene: TRBV15
d_gene: TRBD2
abundance: .
j_gene: TRBJ2-1
CDR3aa: CATSREYGTSYNEQFF
CDR3nt: TGTGCCACCAGCAGAGAATACGGGACTAGTTACAATGAGCAGTTCTTC

v_gene: TRBV7-8
d_gene: TRBD2
abundance: few
j_gene: TRBJ2-1
CDR3aa: CASSGLAGLYNEQFF
CDR3nt: TGTGCCAGCAGCGGTCTAGCGGGACTCTACAATGAGCAGTTCTTC

v_gene: TRBV5-5
d_gene: .
abundance: .
j_gene: TRBJ2-1
CDR3aa: CASSLLRVASRYNEQFF
CDR3nt: TGTGCCAGCAGCTTACTCAGGGTGGCTAGCAGATACAATGAGCAGTTCTTC

v_gene: TRBV19
d_gene: .
abundance: .
j_gene: TRBJ2-1
CDR3aa: CASSPTAITYNEQFF
CDR3nt: TGTGCCAGTAGTCCAACAGCCATTACCTACAATGAGCAGTTCTTC

v_gene: TRBV21-1
d_gene: .
abundance: .
j_gene: TRBJ2-7
CDR3aa: CAPGQGASYEQYF
CDR3nt: TGTGCCCCGGGGCAGGGGGCGTCCTACGAGCAGTACTTC

v_gene: TRBV13
d_gene: TRBD2
abundance: few
j_gene: TRBJ2-7
CDR3aa: CASSLLGLAGSEQYF
CDR3nt: TGTGCCAGCAGCTTACTAGGACTAGCGGGATCCGAGCAGTACTTC

v_gene: TRBV5-1
d_gene: .
abundance: few
j_gene: TRBJ1-2
CDR3aa: CASSRQDNYGYTF
CDR3nt: TGCGCCAGCAGCAGACAGGACAACTATGGCTACACCTTC

v_gene: TRBV2
d_gene: TRBD2
abundance: .
j_gene: TRBJ2-3
CDR3aa: CASTSGTGLAGGTTDTQYF
CDR3nt: TGTGCCAGCACCTCCGGGACAGGACTAGCGGGAGGTACAACAGATACGCAGTATTTT

v_gene: TRBV20-1
d_gene: .
abundance: .
j_gene: TRBJ2-3
CDR3aa: CSGGTQYF
CDR3nt: TGCAGCGGGGGTACGCAGTATTTT

v_gene: TRBV30
d_gene: .
abundance: .
j_gene: TRBJ1-4
CDR3aa: CAWRRRYSNEKLFF
CDR3nt: TGTGCCTGGAGGAGGAGGTACTCTAATGAAAAACTGTTTTTT

v_gene: TRBV4-1
d_gene: .
abundance: .
j_gene: TRBJ1-6
CDR3aa: CASSSQNSPLHF
CDR3nt: TGCGCCAGCAGCTCACAGAATTCACCCCTCCACTTT

v_gene: TRBV29-1
d_gene: TRBD2
abundance: .
j_gene: TRBJ2-3
CDR3aa: CSAPVAGVTDTQYF
CDR3nt: TGCAGCGCTCCTGTGGCGGGAGTTACAGATACGCAGTATTTT

v_gene: TRBV7-9
d_gene: TRBD1
abundance: .
j_gene: TRBJ1-1
CDR3aa: CASSSVTLRGTEAFF
CDR3nt: TGTGCCAGCAGCTCCGTAACGCTCAGGGGGACTGAAGCTTTCTTT

v_gene: TRBV7-9
d_gene: .
abundance: .
j_gene: TRBJ2-1
CDR3aa: CASSFHSDNEQFF
CDR3nt: TGTGCCAGCAGCTTCCATAGTGACAATGAGCAGTTCTTC

v_gene: TRBV12-5
d_gene: TRBD1
abundance: .
j_gene: TRBJ1-5
CDR3aa: CASGLARQGYVQPQHF
CDR3nt: TGTGCTAGTGGTTTGGCCCGACAGGGGTATGTTCAGCCCCAGCATTTT

v_gene: TRBV10-3
d_gene: .
abundance: few
j_gene: TRBJ2-3
CDR3aa: CAISHRARTDTQYF
CDR3nt: TGTGCCATCAGTCACAGGGCCCGCACAGATACGCAGTATTTT

v_gene: TRBV24-1
d_gene: TRBD2
abundance: once
j_gene: TRBJ2-1
CDR3aa: CATRSASGTTINEQFF
CDR3nt: TGTGCCACCAGATCGGCTAGCGGGACTACCATCAATGAGCAGTTCTTC

v_gene: TRBV20-1
d_gene: .
abundance: few
j_gene: TRBJ1-5
CDR3aa: CSAGTGLLNNQPQHF
CDR3nt: TGCAGTGCGGGCACAGGGCTATTGAACAATCAGCCCCAGCATTTT

v_gene: TRBV12-3/TRBV12-4
d_gene: .
abundance: .
j_gene: TRBJ1-5
CDR3aa: CASSTGRTLGQPQHF
CDR3nt: TGTGCCAGCAGTACGGGACGGACACTAGGTCAGCCCCAGCATTTT

v_gene: TRBV28
d_gene: TRBD2
abundance: .
j_gene: TRBJ2-7
CDR3aa: CASSLMASGSYEQYF
CDR3nt: TGTGCCAGCAGTTTGATGGCTAGCGGGAGCTACGAGCAGTACTTC

v_gene: TRBV5-1
d_gene: .
abundance: .
j_gene: TRBJ1-2
CDR3aa: CASGLGGIGGYTF
CDR3nt: TGCGCCAGCGGATTGGGGGGGATCGGTGGCTACACCTTC

v_gene: TRBV7-2
d_gene: .
abundance: .
j_gene: TRBJ1-2
CDR3aa: CASSLETQRGNYGYTF
CDR3nt: TGTGCCAGCAGCTTAGAAACCCAGCGGGGTAACTATGGCTACACCTTC

v_gene: TRBV5-1
d_gene: TRBD2
abundance: few
j_gene: TRBJ2-1
CDR3aa: CASSFVGGPYNEQFF
CDR3nt: TGCGCCAGCAGCTTTGTGGGAGGGCCGTACAATGAGCAGTTCTTC

v_gene: TRBV3-1
d_gene: .
abundance: .
j_gene: TRBJ2-2
CDR3aa: CASSPVGVGELFF
CDR3nt: TGTGCCAGCAGCCCGGTTGGGGTCGGGGAGCTGTTTTTT

v_gene: TRBV18
d_gene: .
abundance: few
j_gene: TRBJ1-2
CDR3aa: CASSPVPDGNYGYTF
CDR3nt: TGTGCCAGCTCACCAGTCCCGGACGGGAACTATGGCTACACCTTC

v_gene: TRBV4-1
d_gene: TRBD1
abundance: .
j_gene: TRBJ1-6
CDR3aa: CASSQIWAYQGVLTLHF
CDR3nt: TGCGCCAGCAGCCAAATTTGGGCCTACCAGGGGGTACTCACCCTCCACTTT